A selection of T cell receptor beta chains follows, all from one sample in a study of identical twins. MiXCR, applied by TCRdb to the 5' RACE reads, yields one record per CDR3 protein. This sample has approximately 690,000 distinct CDR3 sequences, with approximately 6.1% found just once. Material: naive T cells sorted from blood. All receptors come from a young man in good health. CDR3s include the opening cysteine and the closing phenylalanine or tryptophan. A D gene is named only where the DNA matches it firmly.

NA,12,TRBJ2-1,TRBV5-1,CASSLAHNEQFF
TRBD2,18,TRBJ2-1,TRBV12-3/TRBV12-4,CASSGLAGGGGRYDEQFF
TRBD2,16,TRBJ2-3,TRBV2,CASRDPGGAGTDTQYF
NA,15,TRBJ2-1,TRBV7-6,CASSLNGGPYNEQFF
TRBD2,16,TRBJ2-1,TRBV6-1,CASRGWSGLAFNEQFF
TRBD2,16,TRBJ2-1,TRBV7-2,CASSLAVASGYNEQFF
NA,13,TRBJ1-1,TRBV4-2,CASSQDWNTEAFF
NA,12,TRBJ2-2,TRBV5-1,CASSQTFGELFF
TRBD2,16,TRBJ2-7,TRBV7-2,CASSYLFREVPYEQYF
NA,14,TRBJ2-3,TRBV6-2/TRBV6-3,CASSPGASTDTQYF
NA,15,TRBJ2-1,TRBV12-3/TRBV12-4,CASQRGLRAYNEQFF
TRBD1,14,TRBJ2-1,TRBV4-1,CASSRSGTGNEQFF
TRBD2,16,TRBJ2-3,TRBV27,CASTASGRARADTQYF
TRBD2,15,TRBJ2-1,TRBV14,CASSQVAGEVYEQFF
NA,12,TRBJ2-5,TRBV12-3/TRBV12-4,CASSSTLGTQYF
NA,12,TRBJ2-3,TRBV6-1,CASSLQPDTQYF
NA,14,TRBJ1-2,TRBV27,CASTTPGGVYGYTF
NA,14,TRBJ1-1,TRBV29-1,CSVHGGAGDTEAFF
TRBD1,17,TRBJ2-6,TRBV19,CASRPRDRASGANVLTF
TRBD1,15,TRBJ2-5,TRBV20-1,CSGLLGQGALETQYF
NA,12,TRBJ1-5,TRBV20-1,CSAKNSNQPQHF
NA,11,TRBJ2-1,TRBV25-1,CASSAHNEQFF
TRBD2,13,TRBJ2-1,TRBV29-1,CSVGAGGYNEQFF
NA,15,TRBJ1-2,TRBV10-3,CAISTGNSAGYGYTF
TRBD1,15,TRBJ1-1,TRBV20-1,CSARDAGQGSTEAFF
TRBD1,15,TRBJ2-2,TRBV15,CATSGARGQPGELFF
NA,11,TRBJ2-1,TRBV7-2,CASSRGLTQFF